These T cell receptor beta chains were read from a single sample in a study of spatial heterogeneity in lung cancer. TCRdb reprocessed the 5' RACE reads via MiXCR and lists one record per CDR3 protein. The sample lists several thousand distinct CDR3 sequences, roughly a tenth occurring once. This specimen consisted of lung tumor tissue, obtained at surgery. Receptors were obtained from a male donor with early-stage non-small cell lung cancer. Each CDR3 is given with its conserved first and last residue. The order of the fields is D gene, J gene, V gene, clone size, CDR3 DNA, CDR3 protein. The D gene is left open where the match is weak. Size is stated as once, few, many or a size class.

d_call: NA
j_call: TRBJ1-2
v_call: TRBV12-3/TRBV12-4
clone_size: few
cdr3_nt: TGTGCCAGCAGTCTAGGGGGGGGAGACGGCTACACCTTC
cdr3_aa: CASSLGGGDGYTF

d_call: TRBD1
j_call: TRBJ1-4
v_call: TRBV29-1
clone_size: few
cdr3_nt: TGCAGCGTCCAGGGGGGCCCTAATGAAAAACTGTTTTTT
cdr3_aa: CSVQGGPNEKLFF

d_call: TRBD2
j_call: TRBJ2-1
v_call: TRBV5-1
clone_size: medium-sized
cdr3_nt: TGCGCCAGCAGCTTGGGAGGTACTAGCGGTCCCTACAATGAGCAGTTCTTC
cdr3_aa: CASSLGGTSGPYNEQFF

d_call: NA
j_call: TRBJ1-6
v_call: TRBV7-2
clone_size: medium-sized
cdr3_nt: TGTGCCAGCAGCTTAGAACCTCCGAGCTCCTATAATTCACCCCTCCACTTT
cdr3_aa: CASSLEPPSSYNSPLHF

d_call: TRBD1
j_call: TRBJ2-7
v_call: TRBV20-1
clone_size: many
cdr3_nt: TGCAGTGCCCACCCGGGGACAGCTTCCTACGAGCAGTACTTC
cdr3_aa: CSAHPGTASYEQYF

d_call: NA
j_call: TRBJ2-2
v_call: TRBV29-1
clone_size: many
cdr3_nt: TGCAGCGTTCGTCTGAACACCGGGGAGCTGTTTTTT
cdr3_aa: CSVRLNTGELFF

d_call: TRBD1
j_call: TRBJ1-1
v_call: TRBV27
clone_size: medium-sized
cdr3_nt: TGTGCCAGCAGCCCCGACAGGGGGCTGTTGAACACTGAAGCTTTCTTT
cdr3_aa: CASSPDRGLLNTEAFF

d_call: TRBD2
j_call: TRBJ2-1
v_call: TRBV7-8
clone_size: many
cdr3_nt: TGTGCCAGCAGCGTTATCATGCTAGCGGGAGGGCTCTTAAATGAGCAGTTCTTC
cdr3_aa: CASSVIMLAGGLLNEQFF

d_call: NA
j_call: TRBJ1-5
v_call: TRBV5-5
clone_size: medium-sized
cdr3_nt: TGTGCCAGCAGCTTGCGACCGGGAGGCGATGGCAATCAGCCCCAGCATTTT
cdr3_aa: CASSLRPGGDGNQPQHF

d_call: TRBD1
j_call: TRBJ2-7
v_call: TRBV7-8
clone_size: many
cdr3_nt: TGTGCCAGCAGCTTAGGGGACAGCCCGTTGCGTCAATACGAGCAGTACTTC
cdr3_aa: CASSLGDSPLRQYEQYF

d_call: NA
j_call: TRBJ1-2
v_call: TRBV20-1
clone_size: many
cdr3_nt: TGCAGTGCTAGAGATGAATCCAGCTATGGCTACACCTTC
cdr3_aa: CSARDESSYGYTF

d_call: NA
j_call: TRBJ1-1
v_call: TRBV5-1
clone_size: medium-sized
cdr3_nt: TGCGCCAGCAGCTTGTCGGCCGTGAGCAACACTGAAGCTTTCTTT
cdr3_aa: CASSLSAVSNTEAFF

d_call: NA
j_call: TRBJ2-7
v_call: TRBV29-1
clone_size: medium-sized
cdr3_nt: TGCAGCGTTCAACCGGACAGTTACGAGCAGTACTTC
cdr3_aa: CSVQPDSYEQYF

d_call: NA
j_call: TRBJ1-2
v_call: TRBV7-2
clone_size: few
cdr3_nt: TGTGCCAGCAGCTCGGACCCTATCTATGGCTACACCTTC
cdr3_aa: CASSSDPIYGYTF

d_call: NA
j_call: TRBJ2-3
v_call: TRBV6-5
clone_size: few
cdr3_nt: TGTGCCAGCAGGTACCCGGACAATAGCACAGATACGCAGTATTTT
cdr3_aa: CASRYPDNSTDTQYF

d_call: NA
j_call: TRBJ2-2
v_call: TRBV5-1
clone_size: medium-sized
cdr3_nt: TGCGCCAGCAGCTTGGATTCAGGAGACACCGGGGAGCTGTTTTTT
cdr3_aa: CASSLDSGDTGELFF